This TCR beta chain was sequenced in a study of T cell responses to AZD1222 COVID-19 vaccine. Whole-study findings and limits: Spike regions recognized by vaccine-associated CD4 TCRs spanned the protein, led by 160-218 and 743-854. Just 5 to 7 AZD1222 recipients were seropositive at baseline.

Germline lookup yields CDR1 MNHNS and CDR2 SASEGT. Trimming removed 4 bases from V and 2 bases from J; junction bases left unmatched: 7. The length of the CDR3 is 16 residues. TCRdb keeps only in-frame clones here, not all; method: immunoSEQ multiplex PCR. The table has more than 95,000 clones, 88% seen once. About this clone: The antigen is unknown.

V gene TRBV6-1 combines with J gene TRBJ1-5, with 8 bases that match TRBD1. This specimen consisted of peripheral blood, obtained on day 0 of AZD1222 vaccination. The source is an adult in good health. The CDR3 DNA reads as TGTGCCAGCAGTGGGACAGGGCCTTTTGGCAATCAGCCCCAGCATTTT. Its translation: CASSGTGPFGNQPQHF.